These 28 T cell receptor beta chains originate from one sample sequenced in a study of T cell repertoires in cytomegalovirus infection (dated by TCRdb to between 2017 and 2020). The treatment or condition label of this sample denotes: in vitro stimulation with specific CMV peptide epitopes to enrich CMV-specific T cells. The antigens these receptors bind are not known. The listed sequencing device is Illumina HiSeq 1500. TCRdb reanalyzed the raw reads on its own, using fastp at Q25 for trimming and MiXCR for clone calling, and kept in-frame beta chains. Each entry is one CDR3 protein sequence, shown with its most common DNA and genes. This sample holds some 920,000 distinct CDR3 sequences; approximately 31% were observed only once. The ten largest clones represent around 15% of the sample. The specimen comprised cultured CD8+ T cells from PBMCs, sampled from culture after CMV antigen stimulation. All receptors derive from a human donor in good health (CMV status not recorded). Some clones in this sample may be carry-over from other donors' samples.

The chain links TRBV11-2 to TRBJ1-4; 9 bases map to TRBD1. The CDR3 is made up of 16 amino acids. The germline V gene encodes CDR1 SGHAT and CDR2 FQNNGV. V was pared by 5 bases and J by 8 bases, with 12 bases of the junction left unmatched. The CDR3, as DNA: TGTGCCAGCAGCCGACCCTCCACAGGGGGCGACGAAAAACTGTTTTTT. Translating gives CASSRPSTGGDEKLFF.

This rearrangement joins TRBV27 to TRBJ2-2, with D possibly matching TRBD1 (5 bases). Germline CDR1 MNHEY, CDR2 SMNVEV (reference sequence). This CDR3 has 14 residues. V was trimmed by 6 bases and J by 2 bases, leaving 10 bases between them. CDR3 sequence (DNA): TGTGCCAGCAGGCGGACATTTAACACCGGGGAGCTGTTTTTT. Its protein is CASRRTFNTGELFF.

This chain connects TRBV7-8 to TRBJ1-5; D is ambiguous. This CDR3 comprises 13 residues. Germline lookup yields CDR1 SGHVS and CDR2 FQNEAQ. Trimming cost V 5 bases and J 4 bases, with 9 bases left between them. In DNA, the CDR3 is TGTGCCAGCAGCGTACTCCCGAATCAGCCCCAGCATTTT. Translated, it gives CASSVLPNQPQHF. The whole variable domain, remainder taken from reference TRBV7-8 and TRBJ1-5, is GAGVSQSPRYKVAKRGQDVALRCDPISGHVSLFWYQQALGQGPEFLTYFQNEAQLDKSGLPSDRFFAERPEGSVSTLKIQRTQQEDSAVYLCASSVLPNQPQHFGDGTRLSIL.

This clonotype has just a few counts. The chain is built from TRBV19 and TRBJ2-1; D is ambiguous. This CDR3 has 17 residues. V was cut by 0 bases and J by 2 bases, with 14 bases left in between. Germline V lookup: CDR1 LNHDA, CDR2 SQIVND (reference sequence). The CDR3 region has the DNA TGTGCCAGTAGTATAGATCCCCTAGTGGCAGCCTACAATGAGCAGTTCTTC. Its protein is CASSIDPLVAAYNEQFF.

This chain uses TRBV19 with TRBJ2-1; D is possibly TRBD1 (5 bases). The CDR3 runs to 13 residues. Trimming removed 4 bases from V and 5 bases from J, with 9 bases in between. Germline CDR1 and CDR2: LNHDA and SQIVND (reference sequence). In nucleotides, the CDR3 is TGTGCCAGTAGTAAGGGGCTAAACAATGAGCAGTTCTTC. Its protein product is CASSKGLNNEQFF.

This rearrangement joins TRBV20-1 to TRBJ2-7, with 13 positions matching TRBD2. This CDR3 region has 15 residues. V lost 0 bases to trimming and J lost 8 bases; unmatched junction nucleotides: 7. The germline gives CDR1 DFQATT, CDR2 SNEGSKA (reference sequence). Written as DNA, the CDR3 is TGCAGTGCTAGAGATATACTAGCGGGGGGGCTTAAGCAGTACTTC. Its translation: CSARDILAGGLKQYF.

This clonotype came up a few times. V usage is TRBV11-2 and J usage is TRBJ1-1; D gene unclear. The CDR3 loop spans 15 amino acids. CDR1 SGHAT and CDR2 FQNNGV come from the germline V gene. Trimming took off 0 bases at V and 4 bases at J, with 12 bases between the two ends. CDR3 bases: TGTGCCAGCAGCTTAGAAAAGGGCTTGAGCACTGAAGCTTTCTTT. Protein: CASSLEKGLSTEAFF.

This clonotype was recorded a few times. This rearrangement joins TRBV2 to TRBJ1-1, with D hard to call. V dropped 0 bases and J dropped 3 bases, with 11 bases sitting between them. The CDR3 sequence is 15 residues long. The germline V gene encodes CDR1 SNHLY and CDR2 FYNNEI. CDR3 sequence reads: CASSEAYRGYTEAFF. The CDR3, as DNA: TGTGCCAGCAGTGAAGCCTACAGAGGGTACACTGAAGCTTTCTTT.

This clonotype has just a few counts. This chain links TRBV7-3 with TRBJ1-2; 8 positions agree with TRBD1. V shed 7 bases, J shed 7 bases, and the junction held 11 bases outside the gene matches. The CDR3 totals 14 residues. CDR1 SGHTA and CDR2 FQGTGA come from the germline V gene. The CDR3 nucleotides are TGTGCCAGCACCAGAGGACAGGGCTCGGGTGGCTACACCTTC. This translates into CASTRGQGSGGYTF.

In this sample, this clonotype turned up many times. The genes are TRBV7-8 and TRBJ2-1; TRBD1 is a possible D gene (6 bases). Per the germline V gene, CDR1 is SGHVS and CDR2 is FQNEAQ. Trimming shortened V by 4 bases and J by 1 base, and 14 bases separated the two germline ends. The CDR3 is 16 amino acids. As DNA, the CDR3 is TGTGCCAGCAGCTCCCCCTCGGGGACATCCTACAATGAGCAGTTCTTC. Its translation is CASSSPSGTSYNEQFF.

In its sample, this clonotype was seen a few times. The chain employs TRBV12-3 or TRBV12-4 and TRBJ1-2; maybe TRBD1 (5 bases). V shed 2 bases and J shed 1 base, with 17 bases lying between them. The CDR3 runs 17 residues. This CDR3 reads CASSLSSATDFNYGYTF. The CDR3 coding sequence is TGTGCCAGCAGTTTATCCAGTGCGACAGACTTTAACTATGGCTACACCTTC.

The genes are TRBV7-9 and TRBJ1-1, with D tentatively TRBD1 (5 bases). Trimming pared 3 bases from V and 6 bases from J, leaving 17 bases between. Germline CDR1 is SEHNR and CDR2 is FQNEAQ (reference sequence). The CDR3 runs 15 residues. The CDR3 reads CASSFPGARGAEAFF. The DNA of the CDR3 is TGTGCCAGCAGCTTCCCGGGAGCGAGGGGAGCTGAAGCTTTCTTT.

This clonotype was counted many times. V gene TRBV7-2 combines with J gene TRBJ2-3; 7 nucleotides agree with TRBD2. The CDR3 sequence is 16 residues long. In germline, CDR1 is SGHTA, CDR2 FQGNSA. Trimming cost V 5 bases and J 0 bases; bases outside gene matches: 8. This CDR3 reads CASSPAGRSSTDTQYF. CDR3 nucleotides: TGTGCCAGCAGCCCAGCGGGGAGATCTAGCACAGATACGCAGTATTTT.

The gene calls are TRBV28 and TRBJ2-1, with 7 bases matching TRBD2. This CDR3 has 17 amino acids. V lost 3 bases, J lost 5 bases, and 13 bases stayed unmatched. Looked up from germline, CDR1 is MDHEN and CDR2 is SYDVKM. CDR3 in DNA: TGTGCCAGCAGTTTCCCCTCCGACGGGGGGAATCACAATGAGCAGTTCTTC. The encoded protein is CASSFPSDGGNHNEQFF.

The chain is built from TRBV2 and TRBJ1-6; perhaps TRBD1 as D (5 bases). V lost 11 bases, J lost 6 bases, and 17 bases lay in between. The CDR3 loop spans 14 amino acids. Germline CDR1 SNHLY, CDR2 FYNNEI. The CDR3 sequence: CALHRTDSNSPLHF. The CDR3 nucleotides are TGTGCCCTCCATAGGACTGACAGTAATTCACCCCTCCACTTT.

The V gene is TRBV6-4, the J gene TRBJ2-1; the D is unclear. The CDR3 is made up of 16 amino acids. Trimming took 3 bases from V and 6 from J, leaving 18 bases between them. Per germline, CDR1 MRHNA and CDR2 SNTAGT. In DNA form, the CDR3 reads TGTGCCAGCAGTGAAGAGGCCTACCCTCTGACCAATGAGCAGTTCTTC. Its translation: CASSEEAYPLTNEQFF.

This chain joins TRBV5-5 and TRBJ2-1, with 9 bases fitting TRBD1. This CDR3 has 17 amino acids. From germline, CDR1 is SGHKS and CDR2 YYEKEE (reference sequence). V shed 4 bases and J 4 bases; nucleotides not matched to a gene: 12. CDR3 sequence: CASSATPGTGPYNEQFF. DNA of the CDR3: TGTGCCAGCAGCGCGACCCCAGGGACAGGGCCATACAATGAGCAGTTCTTC.

This clonotype was detected ten times or more. The V call is TRBV6-2 or TRBV6-3, the J call TRBJ2-1, with D tentatively TRBD1 or TRBD2 (5 bases each). The CDR3 contains 18 residues. CDR1 is MNHEY and CDR2 is SVGEGT in the germline V gene. V lost 4 bases to trimming and J lost 0 bases, with 19 bases between them. CDR3 sequence: CASSSRGTTESSYNEQFF. In nucleotides, the CDR3 is TGTGCCAGCAGTTCACGGGGTACGACAGAAAGCTCCTACAATGAGCAGTTCTTC.

This clonotype was observed a handful of times. The DNA of the CDR3 is TGCAGTGCTAGACTCGGGACAGTCTACAATGAGCAGTTCTTC. Translating gives CSARLGTVYNEQFF. The V call is TRBV20-1, the J call TRBJ2-1; 7 positions agree with TRBD1. V lost 2 bases, J lost 3 bases, and 4 bases stayed unmatched. This CDR3 spans 14 amino acids. Per the germline V gene, CDR1 is DFQATT and CDR2 is SNEGSKA (reference sequence).

This clonotype appeared many times. This chain uses TRBV7-6 with TRBJ2-7; 9 bases align to TRBD1. CDR1 and CDR2 (germline): SGHVS, FNYEAQ. This CDR3 is 15 amino acids long. The V gene end was trimmed by 6 bases and the J gene end by 0 bases; junction bases not matched to a gene: 6. CDR3 region: CASSPGTGHSYEQYF. The CDR3 DNA follows: TGTGCCAGCAGTCCCGGGACAGGGCACTCCTACGAGCAGTACTTC. Full variable domain (outside the CDR3, taken from reference TRBV7-6 and TRBJ2-7): GAGVSQSPRYKVTKRGQDVALRCDPISGHVSLYWYRQALGQGPEFLTYFNYEAQQDKSGLPNDRFSAERPEGSISTLTIQRTEQRDSAMYRCASSPGTGHSYEQYFGPGTRLTVT.

This clonotype was observed at least ten times. This chain links TRBV7-6 with TRBJ2-7, with TRBD1 as a possible D gene (6 bases). CDR3 length equals 14 residues. V lost 5 bases, J lost 3 bases, and 14 bases lay in between. Germline assignment: CDR1 SGHVS and CDR2 FNYEAQ. CDR3 sequence reads: CASSQGMGSYEQYF. Written as DNA, the CDR3 is TGTGCCAGCAGCCAGGGGATGGGGAGCTACGAGCAGTACTTC. Full variable domain (remainder filled in from reference TRBV7-6 and TRBJ2-7): GAGVSQSPRYKVTKRGQDVALRCDPISGHVSLYWYRQALGQGPEFLTYFNYEAQQDKSGLPNDRFSAERPEGSISTLTIQRTEQRDSAMYRCASSQGMGSYEQYFGPGTRLTVT.

This sequence joins TRBV7-2 and TRBJ2-2; D call uncertain. The V gene lost 1 base and the J gene lost 5 bases, with 11 bases spanning the gap. CDR1 is SGHTA and CDR2 is FQGNSA in the germline V gene. This CDR3 comprises 15 residues. CDR3 coding DNA: TGTGCCAGCAGCTTAGTTCCGGGTTGGACCGGGGAGCTGTTTTTT. Amino acids: CASSLVPGWTGELFF.

This clonotype has at least ten counts. V gene TRBV6-1 combines with J gene TRBJ2-1; possibly TRBD1 or TRBD2 for D (6 bases each). CDR3 length equals 18 residues. V was clipped by 3 bases and J by 4 bases, with 22 bases between them. In germline, CDR1 is MNHNS, CDR2 SASEGT. Written as DNA, the CDR3 is TGTGCCAGCAGTGACTTTGTAAGAGGGGGGACTCCTTACAATGAGCAGTTCTTC. It yields the protein CASSDFVRGGTPYNEQFF.

The rearrangement uses TRBV5-1 and TRBJ1-1; 9 bases line up with TRBD1. The V gene end was trimmed by 1 base and the J gene end by 7 bases; junction bases not matched to a gene: 2. This CDR3 has 13 amino acids. The germline CDR1 and CDR2 sequences are SGHRS and YFSETQ. The CDR3 nucleotides read TGCGCCAGCAGCTTGAACAGGGGGCATGAAGCTTTCTTT. As protein: CASSLNRGHEAFF.

The chain combines TRBV29-1 with TRBJ1-2; no clear D gene. CDR1 and CDR2 (germline): SQVTM, ANQGSEA. V gave up 1 base and J gave up 7 bases, with 10 bases separating them. The CDR3 loop spans 12 amino acids. This chain's CDR3 is CSVEVREGGYTF. In DNA form, the CDR3 reads TGCAGCGTTGAAGTGAGAGAAGGTGGCTACACCTTC.

CDR3 nucleotides: TGTGCCAACGATCTAAGCTCCTACAATGAGCAGTTCTTC. The encoded protein is CANDLSSYNEQFF. The chain employs TRBV2 and TRBJ2-1, with D unclear. With 10 bases removed from V and 0 bases from J, the gap between germline ends came to 10 bases. The CDR3 consists of 13 residues. Germline loops: CDR1 SNHLY, CDR2 FYNNEI.

The chain carries TRBV2 and TRBJ2-7, with D maybe TRBD2 (7 bases). The CDR3 sequence is 16 residues long. Deletions cut 0 bases from V and 1 base from J, with 13 bases between. The V gene's germline CDR1 is SNHLY and CDR2 FYNNEI. The CDR3 region has the DNA TGTGCCAGCAGTGAAGCTGGGGGGGGCGGTTCCTACGAGCAGTACTTC. It yields the protein CASSEAGGGGSYEQYF.

This clonotype was counted only a few times. The gene calls are TRBV28 and TRBJ2-3; 9 bases fit TRBD2. The CDR3 spans 16 residues. The V and J ends lost 4 bases and 4 bases, in that order; junction bases with no gene match: 9. From germline, CDR1 is MDHEN and CDR2 SYDVKM. CDR3 in DNA: TGTGCCAGCAGTTCCCTACTAGCGGGTAACCCAGATACGCAGTATTTT. Protein sequence: CASSSLLAGNPDTQYF.